This T cell receptor (beta chain) appears in the sequencing data of a study of blood T cell repertoires in COVID-19. Assay used: immunoSEQ multiplex PCR; TCRdb lists only in-frame clones, some missing. The data show some 220,000 clones, around 80% seen once. This CDR3 contains 14 residues. Per the germline V gene, CDR1 is LNHDA and CDR2 is SQIVND (reference sequence). V gave up 3 bases and J gave up 2 bases, with 10 bases separating them. The material sequenced was peripheral blood. This rearrangement joins TRBV19 to TRBJ1-1; TRBD1 might be the D (5 bases). This TCR derives from a woman aged 70-85 years with acute or convalescent COVID-19. The CDR3 region is CASSILGLNTEAFF. The CDR3 DNA reads TGTGCCAGTAGTATTCTGGGACTCAACACTGAAGCTTTCTTT.